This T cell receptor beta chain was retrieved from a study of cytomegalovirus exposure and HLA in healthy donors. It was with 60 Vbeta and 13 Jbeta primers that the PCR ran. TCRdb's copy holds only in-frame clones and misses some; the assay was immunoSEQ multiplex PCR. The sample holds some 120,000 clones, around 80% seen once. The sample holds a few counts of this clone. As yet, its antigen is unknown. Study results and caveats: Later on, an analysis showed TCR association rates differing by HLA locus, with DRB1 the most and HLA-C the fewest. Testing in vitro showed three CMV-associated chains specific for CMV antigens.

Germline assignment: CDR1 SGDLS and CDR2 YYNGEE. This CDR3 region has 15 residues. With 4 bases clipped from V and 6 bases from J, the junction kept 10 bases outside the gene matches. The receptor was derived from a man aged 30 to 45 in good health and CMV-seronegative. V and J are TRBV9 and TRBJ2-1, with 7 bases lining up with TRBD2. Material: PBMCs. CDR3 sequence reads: CASSTLSTSLNEQFF. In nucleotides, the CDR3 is TGTGCCAGCAGCACCCTTTCGACTAGCCTCAATGAGCAGTTCTTC.